This TCR beta chain was obtained from a study of cytomegalovirus exposure and HLA in healthy donors. Primers included in the PCR were 60 Vbeta and 13 Jbeta primers. Clones were sequenced by immunoSEQ multiplex PCR, and TCRdb holds only the in-frame ones, with some missing. The sample carries more than 150,000 clones, about 85% recorded once. Germline V gives CDR1 SGHAT, CDR2 FQNNGV. The CDR3 sequence is 17 residues long. Germline trimming cut 6 bases from V and 4 bases from J; bases unmatched to any gene: 14. Sequenced input: PBMCs. The receptor comes from a girl aged 5-17 years in good health and CMV-seropositive. The chain joins TRBV11-2 to TRBJ2-7; 11 positions match TRBD2. In DNA, the CDR3 is TGTGCCAGCAGACGGCAGCGCGGGACTAGCGGTCCTTACGAGCAGTACTTC. Protein sequence: CASRRQRGTSGPYEQYF.